This T cell receptor (beta chain) is drawn from a study of cytomegalovirus exposure and HLA in healthy donors. The PCR ran on 60 Vbeta and 13 Jbeta primers. Assay: immunoSEQ multiplex PCR; the TCRdb copy retains only in-frame clones and omits some. The sample records 75,000 to 100,000 clones, 70% to 80% being singletons. CDR3 length: 16 amino acids. Germline V gives CDR1 SGDLS, CDR2 YYNGEE. Trimming pared 4 bases from V and 4 bases from J, leaving 20 bases between. Findings and limits, study-wide: Diagnosis of cytomegalovirus status made by the classifier reportedly showed high specificity and sensitivity. The presence/absence work took it that sequencing depth was about the same across donors. It was reported in a later analysis that an Asian-associated ancestry cluster showed fewer N-insertions than the 666-donor mean.

Comments on this clone: Its matching antigen is unknown.

This chain joins TRBV9 and TRBJ1-2; a weak D match, TRBD1 (6 bases). This TCR came from a man in his sixties in good health and CMV-seropositive. The sample comprised PBMCs. This chain's CDR3 is CASSLRDTTSTYGYTF. The CDR3 DNA reads TGTGCCAGCAGCCTACGGGACACAACCTCTACCTATGGCTACACCTTC.